This entry describes one T cell receptor (beta chain). The antigen is undetermined. The germline V gene encodes CDR1 SGHTA and CDR2 FQGNSA. After removal of 5 bases from V and 4 bases from J, the junction contained 14 bases not matched to a gene. This CDR3 has 16 residues. TCRdb's copy holds only in-frame clones and misses some; the assay was immunoSEQ multiplex PCR. The sample holds some 71,000 clones, around 87% seen once. These data originate in a study of a mutant IDH1 vaccine in newly diagnosed glioma. On the study more broadly: Earlier care involved radiotherapy, temozolomide, or both, and the majority received both.

Study conclusions and caveats: Variations in leading peripheral T cell clonotypes appeared to have no connection with pseudoprogression.

The time point: week 35, safety follow-up. Mutant IDH1 20-mer peptide, at 300 ug, made up each vaccine dose, with topical imiquimod. In weeks 1, 3, 5, 7, 11, 15, 19 and 23, patients were vaccinated. The material sequenced was PBMCs, taken from a glioma patient whose treatment included an IDH1 peptide vaccine. This clonotype originated in a man aged 25-45 years with glioma. The chain is built from TRBV7-2 and TRBJ2-7, with 7 bases identical to TRBD2. The CDR3 reads CASSPSPVREDYEQYF. The CDR3 nucleotides are TGTGCCAGCAGCCCATCCCCAGTACGGGAGGATTACGAGCAGTACTTC.